This T cell receptor beta chain was recorded in a study of graft-versus-host responses after intestinal transplantation. The overall study: Uniformly, recipients were administered anti-thymocyte globulin induction with subsequent tacrolimus and steroids for approximately three years.

Turning to this clone: Its target is unknown.

The starting material, graft tissue, was processed to release intraepithelial and lamina propria lymphocytes. Study-wide points: High graft-versus-host to host-versus-graft clonal ratios were found in allografts of patients who had graft-donor T cell macrochimerism. GvH clones surfaced in recipient marrow, some emerging earlier in ileum or blood.

With 6 bases removed from V and 8 bases from J, the gap between germline ends came to 14 bases. Germline V gene data show CDR1 as MNHNS and CDR2 as SASEGT. The CDR3 length is 14 residues. Only in-frame clones appear in the TCRdb table, and some are missing; sequencing was by immunoSEQ multiplex PCR. The sample comprises under 2,000 clones, roughly 90% of which are singletons, and roughly 15% rests with the top ten. Here the sequenced sample was ileum tissue, taken approximately 10 weeks after transplant. The chain couples TRBV6-1 to TRBJ1-6, with D perhaps TRBD1 (6 bases). The receptor was isolated from a human patient who received an intestinal transplant, so some T cells may come from the graft donor. The CDR3 DNA is TGTGCCAGCAGACGGACAGAAGGGTATTCACCCCTCCACTTT. Translation gives CASRRTEGYSPLHF.